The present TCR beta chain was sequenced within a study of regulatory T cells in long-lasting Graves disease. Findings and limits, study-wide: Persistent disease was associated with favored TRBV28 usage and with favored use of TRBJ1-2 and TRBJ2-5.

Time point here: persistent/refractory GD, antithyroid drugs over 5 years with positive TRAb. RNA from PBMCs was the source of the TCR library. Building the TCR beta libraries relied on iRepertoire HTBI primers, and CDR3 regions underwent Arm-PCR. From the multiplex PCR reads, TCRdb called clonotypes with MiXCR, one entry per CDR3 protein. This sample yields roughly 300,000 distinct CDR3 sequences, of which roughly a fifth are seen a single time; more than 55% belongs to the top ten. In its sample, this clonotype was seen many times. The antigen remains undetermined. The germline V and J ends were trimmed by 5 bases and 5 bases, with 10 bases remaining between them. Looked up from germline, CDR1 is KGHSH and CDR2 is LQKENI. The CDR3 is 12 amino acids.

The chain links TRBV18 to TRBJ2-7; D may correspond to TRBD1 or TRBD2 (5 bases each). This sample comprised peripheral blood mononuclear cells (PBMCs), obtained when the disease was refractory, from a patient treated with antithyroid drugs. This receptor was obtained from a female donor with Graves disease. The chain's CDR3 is CASSIGDHEQYF. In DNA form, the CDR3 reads TGTGCCAGCTCAATAGGGGACCACGAGCAGTACTTC.